The rows below give T cell receptor beta chains drawn from one sample of a study of early T cells in non-severe SARS-CoV-2 infection. MiXCR was run by TCRdb on the 5' RACE reads, yielding one entry per CDR3 protein. The sample has about 79,000 distinct CDR3 sequences; about 12% are singletons. The material sequenced was whole blood. Every receptor here comes from an adult who was a healthcare worker with PCR-confirmed SARS-CoV-2 infection or an uninfected control (not recorded which). The CDR3 runs from the conserved cysteine through the conserved F or W. The D gene is left open where the match is weak. Some rows have no size entry. The others give once, few or many, or a class for an expanded clone.

cdr3_nt	cdr3_aa	v_call	d_call	j_call	clone_size
TGTGCCAGTAGGGGGCTAGCGGGAGGCAATGAGCAGTTCTTC	CASRGLAGGNEQFF	TRBV19	TRBD2	TRBJ2-1	.
TGTGCCAGCAGCTCGACTCGGACTAGCGGGGACCACGAGCAGTACTTC	CASSSTRTSGDHEQYF	TRBV7-3	TRBD2	TRBJ2-7	many
TGCAGTGCTCGCTGGACAGCTAACTATGGCTACACCTTC	CSARWTANYGYTF	TRBV20-1	.	TRBJ1-2	few
TGTGCCAGTATCGAGCGGGGGGGCAATCAGCCCCAGCATTTT	CASIERGGNQPQHF	TRBV19	.	TRBJ1-5	many
TGTGCCAGCAGGAGACAGGGAAGCACAGATACGCAGTATTTT	CASRRQGSTDTQYF	TRBV7-9	TRBD1	TRBJ2-3	.
TGTGCCAGCTACCAGGGGGCGGGTGAGCAGTTCTTC	CASYQGAGEQFF	TRBV5-5	TRBD1	TRBJ2-1	.
TGTGCCAGCAGGCACAGGGATTCCTACGAGCAGTACTTC	CASRHRDSYEQYF	TRBV6-5	.	TRBJ2-7	many
TGTGCCAGTAGTATCGACCCCGCGTGGAACATTCAGTACTTC	CASSIDPAWNIQYF	TRBV19	.	TRBJ2-4	.
TGTGCCAGCAGACCCCCTTACTCTGATACGCAGTATTTT	CASRPPYSDTQYF	TRBV7-9	.	TRBJ2-3	few
TGTGCCAGCAGTGAAGCTTGGGGCGACAGGGCGGGCTATGGCTACACCTTC	CASSEAWGDRAGYGYTF	TRBV2	TRBD1	TRBJ1-2	.
TGTGCCAGCAGTTTGGTGGGACACGGTTCGGGCGAGCAGTACTTC	CASSLVGHGSGEQYF	TRBV27	.	TRBJ2-7	few
TGCGCCAGCAGCCCGTCACCGAACACCGGGGAGCTGTTTTTT	CASSPSPNTGELFF	TRBV5-1	.	TRBJ2-2	few
TGCGCCAGCAGCTTGGGGGACCGGGACACCTATAGCAATCAGCCCCAGCATTTT	CASSLGDRDTYSNQPQHF	TRBV5-1	.	TRBJ1-5	.
TGTGCCAGCAGCTTTTCTTCCCGTGTTGGCTTTGAGTCTGAAAAACTGTTTTTT	CASSFSSRVGFESEKLFF	TRBV11-2	.	TRBJ1-4	few
TGCAGTGCTAGAGGGTCGTTGTTAACCAGCCCCATAGATACGCAGTATTTT	CSARGSLLTSPIDTQYF	TRBV20-1	.	TRBJ2-3	many
TGCAGCGTTGGTTTGACTTACACTGAAGCTTTCTTT	CSVGLTYTEAFF	TRBV29-1	.	TRBJ1-1	few
TGCAGCGTTGCCCTGCTTGCAGATACGCAGTATTTT	CSVALLADTQYF	TRBV29-1	.	TRBJ2-3	.
TGTGCCAGCAGTGAGGGCGATTGGAGGACAGATACGCAGTATTTT	CASSEGDWRTDTQYF	TRBV6-1	.	TRBJ2-3	few
TGCAGCGTTGAACTTCCCGACCGCTCCTACGAGCAGTACTTC	CSVELPDRSYEQYF	TRBV29-1	.	TRBJ2-7	.
TGTGCCAGCAGTTACCAGGGAGGAGGCAATCAGCCCCAGCATTTT	CASSYQGGGNQPQHF	TRBV6-6	.	TRBJ1-5	many
TGTGTCAGCAGTTACTCGGCTAGCGCCACAGATACGCAGTATTTT	CVSSYSASATDTQYF	TRBV6-2/TRBV6-3	.	TRBJ2-3	.
TGTGCCAGCAGCTTCTCCAGCTTCTCCTACGAGCAGTACTTC	CASSFSSFSYEQYF	TRBV5-6	.	TRBJ2-7	few
TGCAGCGTGAGGACAGGCCCCCAAGAGACCCAGTACTTC	CSVRTGPQETQYF	TRBV29-1	TRBD1	TRBJ2-5	many
TGTGCCAGCAGTCCTTATGGACAGGGCTATGGCTACACCTTC	CASSPYGQGYGYTF	TRBV6-5	TRBD1	TRBJ1-2	many
TGCAGCGTTGGGTTCCGTGCCATGAACACTGAAGCTTTCTTT	CSVGFRAMNTEAFF	TRBV29-1	.	TRBJ1-1	.
TGTGCCAGCAGGGATCCGGGACAAAGTTTTAGCAATCAGCCCCAGCATTTT	CASRDPGQSFSNQPQHF	TRBV27	.	TRBJ1-5	few